The 8 T cell receptor beta chains given below trace back to one sample, sequenced in a study of cytomegalovirus exposure and HLA in healthy donors (dated by TCRdb to 2016 to 2017). Libraries were constructed by the immunoSEQ multiplex PCR assay. For the multiplex PCR, a mixture combining 60 forward primers for TCR Vbeta segments and 13 reverse primers for TCR Jbeta segments was used. As stored in TCRdb, this immuneACCESS dataset retains in-frame rearrangements with V and J assigned. A fraction of the clones does not appear; measured against another copy, unresolved V genes explain less than half of the discrepancy, and the remainder lacks a known reason. The sample records some 95,000 clones, 60% to 85% of which are singletons. The ten largest clonotypes hold less than 5% of the sample. Material: PBMCs. The receptors shown here come from a middle-aged woman in good health and CMV-seronegative.

The V call is TRBV6-6, the J call TRBJ1-2, with TRBD1 as a possible D gene (5 bases). V was clipped by 2 bases and J by 5 bases, with 12 bases between them. CDR3 length: 14 amino acids. CDR1 and CDR2 from the germline V gene are MNHNY and SVGAGI (reference sequence). The CDR3 DNA follows: TGTGCCAGCAGTTACCGGCGCAGGGTTTATGGCTACACCTTC. Amino acids: CASSYRRRVYGYTF.

The chain's CDR3 is CASSLLGGGSYEQYF. DNA for the CDR3: TGTGCCAGCAGCTTGTTGGGGGGAGGCTCCTACGAGCAGTACTTC. The chain uses TRBV5-6 and TRBJ2-7, with TRBD2 as a possible D gene (6 bases). The CDR3 consists of 15 residues. Trimming cost V 1 base and J 0 bases, with 11 bases left between them. Germline CDR1 reads SGHDT; CDR2 reads YYEEEE.

J is TRBJ2-1 and V is TRBV2; D is unresolved. This CDR3 comprises 11 residues. With 10 bases removed from V and 8 bases from J, the gap between germline ends came to 12 bases. CDR1 and CDR2 (germline): SNHLY, FYNNEI. The CDR3 loop is CATPGRDEQFF. CDR3 nucleotide sequence: TGTGCCACCCCTGGTCGGGATGAGCAGTTCTTC. The variable domain in full, with the rest retrieved from reference TRBV2 and TRBJ2-1, is EPEVTQTPSHQVTQMGQEVILRCVPISNHLYFYWYRQILGQKVEFLVSFYNNEISEKSEIFDDQFSVERPDGSNFTLKIRSTKLEDSAMYFCATPGRDEQFFGPGTRLTVL.

The DNA of the CDR3 is TGTGCCAGCAGCTCGACAGGGGTGGCTGGCAATGAGCAGTTCTTC. It encodes CASSSTGVAGNEQFF. V usage is TRBV11-2 and J usage is TRBJ2-1; 8 bases match TRBD1. CDR3 length: 15 residues. Germline assignment: CDR1 SGHAT and CDR2 FQNNGV. V dropped 4 bases and J dropped 6; count of bases not matched to a gene: 8.

V gene TRBV6-1 combines with J gene TRBJ1-1; 7 bases line up with TRBD1. This CDR3 is built from 14 residues. Trimming took 6 bases from V and 1 from J; bases not matched to a gene: 5. The germline V gene encodes CDR1 MNHNS and CDR2 SASEGT. The CDR3, as DNA: TGTGCCAGCAGGCGAACAGGGGCGAACACTGAAGCTTTCTTT. Translation: CASRRTGANTEAFF.

This clone was found once. J is TRBJ2-3 and V is TRBV9; 13 bases are a match to TRBD2. Trimming removed 0 bases from V and 5 bases from J; junction bases left unmatched: 3. Germline V lookup: CDR1 SGDLS, CDR2 YYNGEE. The CDR3 contains 16 residues. The CDR3, as DNA: TGTGCCAGCAGCGTAGAAGGACTAGCGGGGGTAGATACGCAGTATTTT. Translated: CASSVEGLAGVDTQYF.

This clone was found once. J is TRBJ2-2 and V is TRBV5-6, with 7 bases aligning to TRBD2. Germline CDR1 and CDR2: SGHDT and YYEEEE. Trimming cost V 4 bases and J 5 bases; bases outside gene matches: 5. The CDR3 sequence is 14 residues long. The CDR3 is CASSAGVRTGELFF. The CDR3, as DNA: TGTGCCAGCAGCGCGGGGGTACGGACCGGGGAGCTGTTTTTT.

The chain uses TRBV5-1 and TRBJ1-3; TRBD1 matches 8 bases. Looked up from germline, CDR1 is SGHRS and CDR2 is YFSETQ. The ends lost 4 bases at V and 3 bases at J; junction bases unmatched: 12. The CDR3 is made up of 17 amino acids. The CDR3 DNA follows: TGCGCCAGCAGCGACAGGGGCGGATCTGGAAGTGGAAACACCATATATTTT. It is translated as CASSDRGGSGSGNTIYF.